A single sample is the source of the 20 T cell receptor beta chains below, sequenced in a study of cytomegalovirus exposure and HLA in healthy donors. Clones were read by immunoSEQ multiplex PCR, and TCRdb kept only the in-frame ones, dropping some. The sample holds over 200,000 clones; approximately 80% are singletons and the top ten take roughly 13%. The specimen sequenced was PBMCs. The receptor set was obtained from a woman aged 25 to 45 in good health and CMV-seropositive.

V and J are TRBV19 and TRBJ2-7; possibly TRBD2 for D (6 bases). The CDR3 length is 14 residues. Germline CDR1 LNHDA, CDR2 SQIVND (reference sequence). Between the trimmed V and J ends, which lost 5 bases and 2 bases, there was a span of 13 bases. The DNA for the CDR3 is TGTGCCAGTAGTTCCCGGGGGAGTCCCTACGAGCAGTACTTC. It is translated as CASSSRGSPYEQYF.

This chain joins TRBV13 and TRBJ2-1; 12 bases map to TRBD2. This CDR3 contains 16 residues. Germline V gene data show CDR1 as PRHDT and CDR2 as FYEKMQ (reference sequence). V lost 1 base, J lost 3 bases, and 1 base stayed unmatched. CDR3 region: CASSLEGLAGYNEQFF. DNA of the CDR3: TGTGCCAGCAGCTTAGAGGGACTAGCGGGCTACAATGAGCAGTTCTTC.

The chain carries TRBV29-1 and TRBJ1-3; 7 positions agree with TRBD1. CDR3 length: 13 amino acids. Germline CDR1 SQVTM, CDR2 ANQGSEA. Trimming cost V 6 bases and J 4 bases; bases outside gene matches: 6. Written as DNA, the CDR3 is TGCAGCGTCGATCTGACAGGGGGAAACACCATATATTTT. It specifies CSVDLTGGNTIYF.

This sequence joins TRBV18 and TRBJ1-1; 9 bases match TRBD1. Germline V lookup: CDR1 KGHSH, CDR2 LQKENI. The trim removed 1 base at V and 2 bases at J, leaving 2 bases unmatched. The CDR3 has 15 residues. Here the CDR3 reads CASSPQTGGNTEAFF. CDR3 sequence (DNA): TGTGCCAGCTCACCACAGACAGGGGGTAACACTGAAGCTTTCTTT. Combining the CDR3 with reference TRBV18 and TRBJ1-1 gives the whole variable domain NAGVMQNPRHLVRRRGQEARLRCSPMKGHSHVYWYRQLPEEGLKFMVYLQKENIIDESGMPKERFSAEFPKEGPSILRIQQVVRGDSAAYFCASSPQTGGNTEAFFGQGTRLTVV.

This clone has only a few counts. This chain connects TRBV6-1 to TRBJ2-2, with 7 bases fitting TRBD1. The germline gives CDR1 MNHNS, CDR2 SASEGT. The CDR3 has 15 amino acids. Losses at the gene ends were 6 bases for V and 4 bases for J; bases not matched to a gene: 8. CDR3 in DNA: TGTGCCAGCAGCCTATCGACAGGGTTCACCGGGGAGCTGTTTTTT. This encodes CASSLSTGFTGELFF.

The rearrangement joins TRBV27 to TRBJ1-1, with 9 bases lining up with TRBD1. The germline CDR1 and CDR2 sequences are MNHEY and SMNVEV (reference sequence). After removal of 3 bases from V and 1 base from J, the junction contained 6 bases not matched to a gene. This CDR3 is 16 amino acids long. The CDR3 DNA reads TGTGCCAGCAGTTTGTCCGGGACAGGGTCGAACACTGAAGCTTTCTTT. Translated, it gives CASSLSGTGSNTEAFF.

The chain combines TRBV19 with TRBJ1-2; D is undetermined. Trimming removed 3 bases at V and 5 bases at J, with 7 bases between. The CDR3 runs 12 residues. Germline V gene lookup returns CDR1 LNHDA and CDR2 SQIVND (reference sequence). The CDR3 reads CASSIGRYGYTF. DNA for the CDR3: TGTGCCAGTAGTATCGGCCGGTATGGCTACACCTTC.

CDR3 protein: CASSEVPNQPQHF. Here the CDR3 DNA reads TGTGCCAGCAGTGAAGTCCCCAATCAGCCCCAGCATTTT. This chain uses TRBV6-1 with TRBJ1-5; unclear D gene. CDR3 size: 13 residues. The V and J ends lost 1 base and 3 bases respectively, with 4 bases between them. The germline V gene encodes CDR1 MNHNS and CDR2 SASEGT.

This clone was seen a single time. The chain employs TRBV5-5 and TRBJ1-5; 12 nucleotides align to TRBD1. J gave up 6 bases and V 5 bases, and 6 bases lay outside the gene matches. Germline-derived CDR1 and CDR2 are SGHKS and YYEKEE (reference sequence). The CDR3 consists of 15 residues. CDR3 in DNA: TGTGCCAGCAGGCCCGGGACAGGGGGCTCTCAGCCCCAGCATTTT. Its protein is CASRPGTGGSQPQHF.

The V and J genes are TRBV2 and TRBJ1-4; no clear D gene. Germline lookup yields CDR1 SNHLY and CDR2 FYNNEI. V was shortened by 2 bases and J by 6 bases, with 1 base between the two germline ends. The CDR3 extends over 11 amino acids. The CDR3 spells CASSEYEKLFF. The CDR3 DNA sequence: TGTGCCAGCAGTGAATATGAAAAACTGTTTTTT. The variable domain in full, completed from reference TRBV2 and TRBJ1-4, reads EPEVTQTPSHQVTQMGQEVILRCVPISNHLYFYWYRQILGQKVEFLVSFYNNEISEKSEIFDDQFSVERPDGSNFTLKIRSTKLEDSAMYFCASSEYEKLFFGSGTQLSVL.

The J gene is TRBJ2-1, the V gene TRBV2, with unresolved D. There are 13 residues in the CDR3. The germline CDR1 and CDR2 sequences are SNHLY and FYNNEI. V dropped 3 bases and J dropped 4 bases, with 7 bases sitting between them. CDR3 nucleotide sequence: TGTGCCAGCAGTGAGACTGGGTACAATGAGCAGTTCTTC. The encoded protein is CASSETGYNEQFF.

V and J are TRBV5-6 and TRBJ2-5, with D unresolved. The CDR3 contains 14 residues. V was trimmed by 2 bases and J by 2 bases, leaving 10 bases between them. The germline V gene has CDR1 SGHDT and CDR2 YYEEEE. The CDR3 protein is CASSFVGQQETQYF. CDR3 DNA sequence: TGTGCCAGCAGCTTCGTTGGTCAGCAAGAGACCCAGTACTTC.

This chain links TRBV29-1 with TRBJ2-1; 8 bases fit TRBD1. Germline CDR1 SQVTM, CDR2 ANQGSEA. The CDR3 totals 15 residues. V trimming: 6 bases; J trimming: 3 bases; junction bases outside the gene matches: 10. The CDR3 region is CSVEKDRDGYNEQFF. DNA of the CDR3: TGCAGCGTCGAAAAGGACAGGGACGGCTACAATGAGCAGTTCTTC.

In DNA form, the CDR3 reads TGTGCCATCAGTCTCGACAGGGACACCGGGGAGCTGTTTTTT. This sequence encodes CAISLDRDTGELFF. The chain employs TRBV10-3 and TRBJ2-2, with 7 bases lining up with TRBD1. The junction had 3 bases not matched to a gene; V was cut back by 5 bases and J by 3 bases. The CDR3 has 14 amino acids. Germline-derived CDR1 and CDR2 are ENHRY and SYGVKD.

The chain uses TRBV5-4 and TRBJ2-1, with no clear D. Looked up from germline, CDR1 is SGHNT and CDR2 is YYREEE (reference sequence). The V gene lost 0 bases and the J gene lost 5 bases, with 12 bases spanning the gap. This CDR3 is built from 15 residues. The CDR3 DNA reads TGTGCCAGCAGCTTGGTCGCCGCCTTGGACAATGAGCAGTTCTTC. This encodes CASSLVAALDNEQFF. The full variable domain, its missing parts supplied by reference TRBV5-4 and TRBJ2-1, is ETGVTQSPTHLIKTRGQQVTLRCSSQSGHNTVSWYQQALGQGPQFIFQYYREEENGRGNFPPRFSGLQFPNYSSELNVNALELDDSALYLCASSLVAALDNEQFFGPGTRLTVL.

The V gene is TRBV2, the J gene TRBJ1-5; D is uncertain. V was cut by 4 bases and J by 3 bases, with 7 bases left in between. This CDR3 comprises 13 residues. Germline CDR1 reads SNHLY; CDR2 reads FYNNEI. The CDR3 bases are TGTGCCAGCAGTGCCAGGAACAATCAGCCCCAGCATTTT. Its protein product is CASSARNNQPQHF.

This clone has a single count. The chain carries TRBV5-6 and TRBJ2-1; the match to TRBD2 covers 10 bases. Trimming took 5 bases from V and 4 from J; bases not matched to a gene: 12. Germline V gene lookup returns CDR1 SGHDT and CDR2 YYEEEE. This CDR3 has 17 amino acids. CDR3 loop: CASSKRSTSGVYNEQFF. The CDR3, as DNA: TGTGCCAGCAGTAAGCGAAGTACTAGCGGGGTTTACAATGAGCAGTTCTTC.

V usage is TRBV5-1 and J usage is TRBJ2-1; 7 bases match TRBD2. The CDR3 consists of 16 residues. Germline V lookup: CDR1 SGHRS, CDR2 YFSETQ. Trimming cost V 0 bases and J 6 bases; bases outside gene matches: 9. The CDR3 is CASSLVWRGTSNEQFF. The DNA for the CDR3 is TGCGCCAGCAGCTTGGTCTGGCGGGGGACCTCCAATGAGCAGTTCTTC.

The chain recombines TRBV11-2 with TRBJ1-2; 8 bases match TRBD1. CDR3 length equals 17 residues. Germline V gene sequence: CDR1 SGHAT, CDR2 FQNNGV. Losses at the gene ends were 5 bases for V and 8 bases for J; bases not matched to a gene: 19. The CDR3 DNA is TGTGCCAGCAGCCCTGCACCGGGACAGGCTTTTGGAGGGGGCTACACCTTC. Protein sequence: CASSPAPGQAFGGGYTF.

This rearrangement joins TRBV11-2 to TRBJ1-2, with D uncertain. The V end lost 0 bases, the J end lost 5 bases, and 16 bases lay between the germline ends. The CDR3 spans 16 residues. Germline V lookup: CDR1 SGHAT, CDR2 FQNNGV. The CDR3, as DNA: TGTGCCAGCAGCTTAGATCCCAGACCTCAAGTGTATGGCTACACCTTC. Its protein product is CASSLDPRPQVYGYTF.